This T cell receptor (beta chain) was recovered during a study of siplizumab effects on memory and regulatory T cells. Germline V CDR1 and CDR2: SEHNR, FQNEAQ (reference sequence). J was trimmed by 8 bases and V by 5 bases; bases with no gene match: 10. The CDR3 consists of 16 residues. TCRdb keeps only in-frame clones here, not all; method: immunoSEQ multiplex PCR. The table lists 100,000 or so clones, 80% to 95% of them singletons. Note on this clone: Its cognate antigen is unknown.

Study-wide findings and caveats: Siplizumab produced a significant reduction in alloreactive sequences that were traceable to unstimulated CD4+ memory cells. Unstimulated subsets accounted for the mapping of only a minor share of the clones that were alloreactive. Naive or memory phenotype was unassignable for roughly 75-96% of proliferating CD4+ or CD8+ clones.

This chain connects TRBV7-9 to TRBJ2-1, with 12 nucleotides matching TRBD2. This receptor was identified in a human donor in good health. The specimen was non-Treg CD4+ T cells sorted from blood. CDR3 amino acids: CASSNRLAGVGDEQFF. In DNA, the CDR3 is TGTGCCAGCAGCAACCGACTAGCGGGAGTCGGCGATGAGCAGTTCTTC.